This T cell receptor beta chain was captured in a study of Ad26.COV2.S vaccination and SARS-CoV-2 variants. Across the study: Once or twice, 56 days apart, Ad26.COV2.S was delivered intramuscularly.

The CDR3 runs 13 residues. In germline, CDR1 is GTSNPN, CDR2 SVGIG (reference sequence). Trimming left V 5 bases short and J 0 bases short, with 8 bases between. The treatment: roughly 20 received Ad26.COV2.S at low or high dose, single or two shots; several received placebo; per-sample allocation not given. Collection of the samples took place on day 63 after the first injection of vaccine or placebo. Measured with immunoSEQ multiplex PCR; TCRdb has only the in-frame clones, and not every one. The sample shows hundreds of thousands of clones, about 90% of them seen only once. This TCR came from a person aged 18-65 years who received the Ad26.COV2.S COVID-19 vaccine or a placebo. The specimen comprised peripheral blood, sampled in a trial of Ad26.COV2.S vaccine versus placebo. The gene calls are TRBV30 and TRBJ1-3; no clear D gene. Here the CDR3 reads CAWGGISGNTIYF. CDR3 coding DNA: TGTGCCTGGGGAGGGATCTCTGGAAACACCATATATTTT. The entire variable domain, with the rest obtained from reference TRBV30 and TRBJ1-3, is as follows: SQTIHQWPATLVQPVGSPLSLECTVEGTSNPNLYWYRQAAGRGLQLLFYSVGIGQISSEVPQNLSASRPQDRQFILSSKKLLLSDSGFYLCAWGGISGNTIYFGEGSWLTVV.